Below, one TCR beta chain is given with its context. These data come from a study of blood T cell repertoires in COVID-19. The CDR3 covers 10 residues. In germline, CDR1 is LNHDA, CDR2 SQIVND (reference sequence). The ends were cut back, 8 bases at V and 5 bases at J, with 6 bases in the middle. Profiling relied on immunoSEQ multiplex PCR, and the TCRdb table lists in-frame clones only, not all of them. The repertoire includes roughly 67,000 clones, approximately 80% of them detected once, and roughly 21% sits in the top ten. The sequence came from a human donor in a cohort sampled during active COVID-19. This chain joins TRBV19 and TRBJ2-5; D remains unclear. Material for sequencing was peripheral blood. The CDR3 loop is CASGVETQYF. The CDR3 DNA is TGTGCCAGTGGAGTGGAGACCCAGTACTTC.